Following are 24 T cell receptor beta chains from one sample sequenced in a study of immune characterization of retroperitoneal liposarcoma. TCRdb ran MiXCR on the PCR reads and lists one entry per CDR3 protein. The sample has about 2,200 distinct CDR3 sequences, about 46% seen once. The sample consisted of tumor tissue. Source of these receptors: a female donor with retroperitoneal liposarcoma.

The rearrangement uses TRBV7-2 and TRBJ2-3; D uncertain. V was pared by 9 bases and J by 4 bases, with 14 bases between. Germline V gene data show CDR1 as SGHTA and CDR2 as FQGNSA. The length of the CDR3 is 13 residues. This CDR3 reads CASSLQGSDTQYF. The CDR3 nucleotides are TGTGCCAGTTCCCTCCAAGGCTCAGATACGCAGTATTTT.

The chain employs TRBV6-1 and TRBJ2-1; no definite D call. The CDR3 has 16 residues. The germline V gene encodes CDR1 MNHNS and CDR2 SASEGT. The ends were cut back, 1 base at V and 0 bases at J, with 10 bases in the middle. As DNA, the CDR3 is TGTGCCAGCAGTGAAGGGGCCGATAGCTCCTACAATGAGCAGTTCTTC. Translating it yields CASSEGADSSYNEQFF.

This clonotype was seen a single time. The chain couples TRBV7-2 to TRBJ2-4, with TRBD2 matching over 10 bases. The assigned J gene may be wrong: the sequence end matches TRBJ2-7 better. Looked up from germline, CDR1 is SGHTA and CDR2 is FQGNSA. This CDR3 comprises 14 residues. This chain's CDR3 is CASSLLAGAYEQYF. DNA for the CDR3: TGTGCCAGCAGCTTACTAGCGGGGGCCTACGAGCAGTACTTC.

The V call is TRBV7-6, the J call TRBJ1-5; D gene unclear. Germline V gives CDR1 SGHVS, CDR2 FNYEAQ. The CDR3 totals 13 residues. The V and J ends lost 5 bases and 3 bases respectively, with 8 bases between them. This CDR3 is CASSDHPNQPQHF. DNA for the CDR3: TGTGCCAGCAGCGACCATCCCAATCAGCCCCAGCATTTT.

This chain connects TRBV6-8 to TRBJ2-5; tentative D call: TRBD2 (6 bases). CDR3 length equals 13 residues. V shed 10 bases and J shed 11 bases, with 23 bases lying between them. From germline, CDR1 is MNHGY and CDR2 SAAAGT. CDR3 in amino acids: CATAGLLQGEQYF. DNA of the CDR3: TGTGCCACGGCGGGACTCCTCCAGGGAGAGCAGTACTTC.

The chain uses TRBV6-1 and TRBJ2-7, with D unclear. From germline, CDR1 is MNHNS and CDR2 SASEGT. The CDR3 has 13 amino acids. The V gene lost 1 base and the J gene lost 4 bases, with 8 bases spanning the gap. CDR3 sequence: CASSEVLPYEQYF. In nucleotides, the CDR3 is TGTGCCAGCAGTGAAGTCCTCCCTTACGAGCAGTACTTC.

CDR3 protein: CASGTGVRYGYTF. Here the CDR3 DNA reads TGTGCCAGCGGAACAGGGGTTCGGTATGGCTACACCTTC. The chain is built from TRBV12-3 or TRBV12-4 and TRBJ1-2, with 7 bases identical to TRBD1. The V gene end was trimmed by 8 bases and the J gene end by 5 bases; junction bases not matched to a gene: 8. This CDR3 has 13 residues.

The V gene is TRBV12-3 or TRBV12-4, the J gene TRBJ2-1, with unresolved D. V was trimmed by 2 bases and J by 10 bases, leaving 12 bases between them. This CDR3 comprises 13 residues. Here the CDR3 reads CASSLSELGEQFF. CDR3 nucleotide sequence: TGTGCCAGCAGTTTATCAGAGCTCGGCGAGCAGTTCTTC.

This clonotype was found a few times. CDR3 region: CASSPRLAGVETQYF. For the CDR3, the DNA is TGTGCCAGCAGTCCTAGACTAGCGGGAGTTGAGACGCAGTATTTT. The chain uses TRBV6-1 and TRBJ2-3, with 12 bases aligning to TRBD2. This CDR3 has 15 amino acids. J gave up 9 bases and V 5 bases, and 9 bases lay outside the gene matches. The germline gives CDR1 MNHNS, CDR2 SASEGT.

This clonotype was counted between two and nine times. In DNA, the CDR3 is TGTGCCACCTCAAGGGGGACTAGCGGGGCTAATGAGCAGTTCTTC. It codes for CATSRGTSGANEQFF. V gene TRBV6-1 combines with J gene TRBJ2-1; 13 bases align to TRBD2. CDR1 is MNHNS and CDR2 is SASEGT in the germline V gene. The length of the CDR3 is 15 residues. Trimming cost V 10 bases and J 7 bases; bases outside gene matches: 10.

The gene calls are TRBV6-1 and TRBJ2-1; TRBD2 matches 10 bases. The germline CDR1 and CDR2 sequences are MNHNS and SASEGT. This CDR3 is 14 amino acids long. The V segment lost 5 bases and the J segment 7 bases; nucleotides outside the gene matches: 5. The CDR3 region is CASSIAGGSNEQFF. The CDR3 DNA is TGTGCCAGCAGTATAGCGGGAGGAAGTAATGAGCAGTTCTTC.

This clonotype is medium-sized (0.01 to 0.1%). J is TRBJ2-5 and V is TRBV7-2; D is uncertain. Germline V gene data show CDR1 as SGHTA and CDR2 as FQGNSA. V lost 1 base and J 5 bases, leaving 14 bases between the germline ends. CDR3 length: 15 amino acids. In DNA form, the CDR3 reads TGTGCCAGCAGCTTAGATGGACCTTGGCGGGAGACCCAGTACTTC. Translating it yields CASSLDGPWRETQYF. The variable domain in full, completed from reference TRBV7-2 and TRBJ2-5, reads GAGVSQSPSNKVTEKGKDVELRCDPISGHTALYWYRQSLGQGLEFLIYFQGNSAPDKSGLPSDRFSAERTGGSVSTLTIQRTQQEDSAVYLCASSLDGPWRETQYFGPGTRLLVL.

The CDR3 DNA reads as TGTGCCAGCAGCGCTGGAAACAGGGTTAATGAGCAGTTCTTC. Its translation is CASSAGNRVNEQFF. The chain is built from TRBV7-2 and TRBJ2-1; D is perhaps TRBD1 (6 bases). CDR1 is SGHTA, CDR2 FQGNSA, per germline. CDR3 size: 14 residues. Trimming cost V 5 bases and J 7 bases, with 15 bases left between them.

The chain is built from TRBV12-3 or TRBV12-4 and TRBJ2-1; D unresolved. With 4 bases removed from V and 13 bases from J, the gap between germline ends came to 23 bases. CDR3 length equals 15 residues. The CDR3 DNA sequence: TGTGCCAGCAGTTCTGGTTCCACCATGTTAGAGACCCAGTTCTTC. Translation: CASSSGSTMLETQFF.

The chain recombines TRBV4-1 with TRBJ2-5; D is perhaps TRBD1 (6 bases). CDR3 length equals 14 residues. The germline V gene has CDR1 MGHRA and CDR2 YSYEKL. Trimming cost V 4 bases and J 4 bases, with 13 bases left between them. The CDR3 DNA reads as TGCGCCAGCAGCCGAGAGAACAGGGTAGAGACCCAGTACTTC. Translating gives CASSRENRVETQYF.

This clonotype was counted between two and nine times. This chain joins TRBV6-1 and TRBJ2-5, with 10 bases aligning to TRBD1. Matching the DNA end better, TRBJ2-1 makes the J call doubtful. There are 16 residues in the CDR3. From germline, CDR1 is MNHNS and CDR2 SASEGT. The CDR3 coding sequence is TGTGCCAGCAGTGAAGCCCAGACAGGGGGCCAAGAGACCCAGTTCTTC. Amino acids: CASSEAQTGGQETQFF.

A few counts support this clonotype. V gene TRBV6-1 combines with J gene TRBJ2-1; D may be TRBD2 (5 bases). The DNA matches TRBJ2-7 better at its end, which makes the J call doubtful. In germline, CDR1 is MNHNS, CDR2 SASEGT. The CDR3 has 13 residues. CDR3 region: CASSLTSSYEQYF. The CDR3 DNA follows: TGTGCCAGCAGTCTTACTAGCTCCTACGAGCAGTACTTC.

The sample holds a few counts of this clonotype. This chain uses TRBV6-6 with TRBJ2-3; weak D call: TRBD2 (7 bases). Per the germline V gene, CDR1 is MNHNY and CDR2 is SVGAGI (reference sequence). The CDR3 totals 15 residues. V gave up 9 bases and J gave up 6 bases, with 22 bases separating them. The CDR3 protein is CASQKGAGAPDTQYF. The DNA of the CDR3 is TGTGCCAGTCAAAAAGGGGCGGGGGCCCCCGATACGCAGTATTTT.

V gene TRBV6-1 combines with J gene TRBJ2-2, with 7 bases identical to TRBD2. This CDR3 is 13 amino acids long. J gave up 8 bases and V 4 bases, and 4 bases lay outside the gene matches. Per germline, CDR1 MNHNS and CDR2 SASEGT. The CDR3 nucleotides are TGTGCCAGCAGTGCCTATAGCGGGGGGGAGCTGTTTTTT. Residues: CASSAYSGGELFF.

The chain combines TRBV6-1 with TRBJ2-4, with D maybe TRBD1 (5 bases). The CDR3 totals 14 residues. Germline V gives CDR1 MNHNS, CDR2 SASEGT. The CDR3: CAIQGLLAKNIQYF. The DNA of the CDR3 is TGTGCGATTCAGGGCCTACTAGCCAAAAACATTCAGTACTTC.

This chain links TRBV6-1 with TRBJ2-3, with TRBD2 identical over 14 bases. Losses at the gene ends were 7 bases for V and 2 bases for J; bases not matched to a gene: 8. CDR3 length equals 17 residues. Germline V gene lookup returns CDR1 MNHNS and CDR2 SASEGT. The CDR3 protein is CASNAGLAGAHTDTQYF. For the CDR3, the DNA is TGTGCCAGCAACGCGGGACTAGCGGGGGCCCACACAGATACGCAGTATTTT.

This chain joins TRBV6-1 and TRBJ2-1, with 7 positions matching TRBD2. TRBJ2-5 matches the DNA end more closely, so the J call is doubtful. The CDR3 runs 14 residues. Germline-derived CDR1 and CDR2 are MNHNS and SASEGT. The CDR3 nucleotides read TGTGCCAGCAGAGTATGGGGGGGCCAAGAGACCCAGTACTTC. Protein product: CASRVWGGQETQYF.

V and J are TRBV6-6 and TRBJ1-2, with D possibly matching TRBD1 (5 bases). The germline CDR1 and CDR2 sequences are MNHNY and SVGAGI (reference sequence). The CDR3 is 11 residues long. The germline V and J ends were trimmed by 7 bases and 8 bases, with 11 bases remaining between them. The CDR3 nucleotides read TGTGCCAGCACCGACGGGGACGGCTACACCTTC. Protein sequence: CASTDGDGYTF.

This clonotype was found a few times. The genes are TRBV11-3 and TRBJ2-5; possibly TRBD1 or TRBD2 for D (5 bases each). The V gene lost 3 bases and the J gene lost 11 bases, with 19 bases spanning the gap. The CDR3 has 14 amino acids. Germline loops: CDR1 SGHNT, CDR2 YENEEA. The CDR3 DNA reads as TGTGCCAGCAGCTTTGGGGGTTCTTACAATGAGCAGTACTTC. Its protein is CASSFGGSYNEQYF.